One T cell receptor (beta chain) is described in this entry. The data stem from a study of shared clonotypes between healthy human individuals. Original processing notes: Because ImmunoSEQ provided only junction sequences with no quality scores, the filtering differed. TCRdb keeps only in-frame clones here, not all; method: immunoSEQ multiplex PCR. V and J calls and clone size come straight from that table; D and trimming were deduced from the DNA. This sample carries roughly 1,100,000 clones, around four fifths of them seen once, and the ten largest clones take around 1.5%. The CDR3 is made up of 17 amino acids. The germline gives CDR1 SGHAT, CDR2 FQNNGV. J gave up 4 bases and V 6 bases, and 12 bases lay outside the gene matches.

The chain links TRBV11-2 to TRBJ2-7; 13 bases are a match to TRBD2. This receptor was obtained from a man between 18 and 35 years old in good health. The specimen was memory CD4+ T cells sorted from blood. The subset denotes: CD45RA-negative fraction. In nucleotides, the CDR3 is TGTGCCAGCAGGTTTCCGGGACTAGCGGGAAGGGGGTACGAGCAGTACTTC. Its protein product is CASRFPGLAGRGYEQYF.